A selection of T cell receptor beta chains follows, all from one sample in a study of T cells in Graves' hyperthyroidism and ophthalmopathy. TCRdb independently ran MiXCR on the multiplex PCR reads; one entry per CDR3 protein. The table records 500,000 to 700,000 distinct CDR3 sequences, approximately 15% of them present only once. Sequencing was done on a sample of blood. The origin of the receptors is a woman aged 18-35 years with Graves' hyperthyroidism. Both conserved end residues are part of each CDR3. The D gene is left open where the match is weak. Clone size is stated in some rows and not others, as once, few, many or a class when expanded.

D gene: .
clone size: .
V gene: TRBV5-4
J gene: TRBJ2-1
CDR3 DNA: TGTGCCAGCAGCTTCGGGGGAAGCAATGAGCAGTTCTTC
CDR3 protein: CASSFGGSNEQFF

D gene: TRBD2
clone size: .
V gene: TRBV11-2
J gene: TRBJ2-7
CDR3 DNA: TGTGCCAGCAGCGACCCCAACAGCGGGGGTGGGGACGAGCAGTACTTC
CDR3 protein: CASSDPNSGGGDEQYF

D gene: .
clone size: .
V gene: TRBV2
J gene: TRBJ1-5
CDR3 DNA: TGTGCCAGCAGCCTTAACAGGGCCAATCAGCCCCAGCATTTT
CDR3 protein: CASSLNRANQPQHF

D gene: .
clone size: many
V gene: TRBV27
J gene: TRBJ1-1
CDR3 DNA: TGTGCCAGCAGTTCGAACACTGAAGCTTTCTTT
CDR3 protein: CASSSNTEAFF

D gene: TRBD1
clone size: few
V gene: TRBV27
J gene: TRBJ2-5
CDR3 DNA: TGTGCCAGCAGTATCTTTCAGGGGGACCAAGAGACCCAGTACTTC
CDR3 protein: CASSIFQGDQETQYF

D gene: TRBD1
clone size: .
V gene: TRBV6-1
J gene: TRBJ2-7
CDR3 DNA: TGTGCCAGCAGCCCCGGGACAGGGTTGGTCTACGAGCAGTACTTC
CDR3 protein: CASSPGTGLVYEQYF

D gene: TRBD2
clone size: .
V gene: TRBV11-2
J gene: TRBJ2-1
CDR3 DNA: TGTGCCAGCAGCTCGGGACTCACTAGCGGGAGGGATGAGCAGTTCTTC
CDR3 protein: CASSSGLTSGRDEQFF

D gene: .
clone size: .
V gene: TRBV6-4
J gene: TRBJ1-5
CDR3 DNA: TGTGCCAGCAGTGCCCCCCGCAGGGAGGAGGTTAATAGCAATCAGCCCCAGCATTTT
CDR3 protein: CASSAPRREEVNSNQPQHF

D gene: .
clone size: many
V gene: TRBV11-2
J gene: TRBJ2-3
CDR3 DNA: TGTGCCAGCGGCAGGGGCACAGATACGCAGTATTTT
CDR3 protein: CASGRGTDTQYF

D gene: .
clone size: .
V gene: TRBV7-8
J gene: TRBJ2-5
CDR3 DNA: TGTGCCAGCAGCTTAGTTTCACTCGACGGGGAGACCCAGTACTTC
CDR3 protein: CASSLVSLDGETQYF

D gene: .
clone size: .
V gene: TRBV24-1
J gene: TRBJ1-1
CDR3 DNA: TGTGCCACCAGTGACTTAACAGGCCCCATCCGAGGGGCTTTCTTT
CDR3 protein: CATSDLTGPIRGAFF

D gene: .
clone size: .
V gene: TRBV2
J gene: TRBJ2-7
CDR3 DNA: TGTGCCAGCAAACATCTGGGGTCCAACGGCCACGAGCAGTACTTC
CDR3 protein: CASKHLGSNGHEQYF

D gene: .
clone size: .
V gene: TRBV6-2/TRBV6-3
J gene: TRBJ2-1
CDR3 DNA: TGTGCCAGCACCGACGCCTACAATGAGCAGTTCTTC
CDR3 protein: CASTDAYNEQFF

D gene: TRBD1
clone size: few
V gene: TRBV15
J gene: TRBJ2-5
CDR3 DNA: TGTGCCACCAGCAGAGCCTATCCATGGGGACAGGGTGAAGAGACCCAGTACTTC
CDR3 protein: CATSRAYPWGQGEETQYF

D gene: .
clone size: many
V gene: TRBV20-1
J gene: TRBJ1-1
CDR3 DNA: TGCAGTGCTAGAGATCCAGGACACGGAAGAATGAACACTGAAGCTTTCTTT
CDR3 protein: CSARDPGHGRMNTEAFF

D gene: .
clone size: few
V gene: TRBV27
J gene: TRBJ2-1
CDR3 DNA: TGTGCCAGCAGTTTGGAGGGAGTTTCCTACAATGAGCAGTTCTTC
CDR3 protein: CASSLEGVSYNEQFF

D gene: TRBD1
clone size: .
V gene: TRBV5-1
J gene: TRBJ1-2
CDR3 DNA: TGCGCCAGCAAGTCAGAGACAGGGGATGGCTACACCTTC
CDR3 protein: CASKSETGDGYTF

D gene: .
clone size: many
V gene: TRBV4-3
J gene: TRBJ1-2
CDR3 DNA: TGCGCCAGCAGCCAAGATAGAGGCAGTTATGGCTACACCTTC
CDR3 protein: CASSQDRGSYGYTF

D gene: .
clone size: many
V gene: TRBV6-2/TRBV6-3
J gene: TRBJ2-1
CDR3 DNA: TGTGCCAGCGGGGATTCCTACAATGAGCAGTTCTTC
CDR3 protein: CASGDSYNEQFF

D gene: .
clone size: .
V gene: TRBV6-1
J gene: TRBJ1-2
CDR3 DNA: TGTGCCAGCAGATCAACAGACGCCAGGAACTATGGCTACACCTTC
CDR3 protein: CASRSTDARNYGYTF

D gene: TRBD1
clone size: .
V gene: TRBV7-9
J gene: TRBJ2-7
CDR3 DNA: TGTGCCAGCAGCTTGGCAGGGGGTCCCGAGCAGTACTTC
CDR3 protein: CASSLAGGPEQYF

D gene: .
clone size: few
V gene: TRBV4-1
J gene: TRBJ2-1
CDR3 DNA: TGCGCCAGCAGCCTCCCTGAGCAGTTCTTC
CDR3 protein: CASSLPEQFF

D gene: .
clone size: many
V gene: TRBV3-1
J gene: TRBJ2-1
CDR3 DNA: TGTGCCAGCAGCAGTCAACCTAAGGGTGAGCAGTTCTTC
CDR3 protein: CASSSQPKGEQFF

D gene: .
clone size: many
V gene: TRBV7-2
J gene: TRBJ1-1
CDR3 DNA: TGTGCCAGCAGCCTTCAAGGGGCCGGGAACACTGAAGCTTTCTTT
CDR3 protein: CASSLQGAGNTEAFF

D gene: TRBD1
clone size: few
V gene: TRBV6-7
J gene: TRBJ1-1
CDR3 DNA: TGTGCCAGCAGGGGACCACAGGGGGTCACTGAAGCTTTCTTT
CDR3 protein: CASRGPQGVTEAFF

D gene: .
clone size: many
V gene: TRBV2
J gene: TRBJ2-7
CDR3 DNA: TGTGCCAGCAGTGAATCACCACGAGGGGAGCAGTACTTC
CDR3 protein: CASSESPRGEQYF

D gene: .
clone size: .
V gene: TRBV20-1
J gene: TRBJ2-1
CDR3 DNA: TGCAGTGTCGCCTCGGGTGGCGCGGATGAGCAGTTCTTC
CDR3 protein: CSVASGGADEQFF

D gene: TRBD1
clone size: many
V gene: TRBV5-1
J gene: TRBJ1-2
CDR3 DNA: TGCGCCAGCAGCTTGCGGTGGGACAGGGCGTTCGGAGGCTACACCTTC
CDR3 protein: CASSLRWDRAFGGYTF

D gene: .
clone size: many
V gene: TRBV12-3/TRBV12-4
J gene: TRBJ2-3
CDR3 DNA: TGTGCCAGCAGGCGTTCGGGGGTTCCAGATACGCAGTATTTT
CDR3 protein: CASRRSGVPDTQYF

D gene: TRBD2
clone size: many
V gene: TRBV6-2/TRBV6-3
J gene: TRBJ2-3
CDR3 DNA: TGTGCCAGCAAATTCAGACTAGCGGGAAGCACAGATACGCAGTATTTT
CDR3 protein: CASKFRLAGSTDTQYF

D gene: .
clone size: .
V gene: TRBV7-9
J gene: TRBJ2-5
CDR3 DNA: TGTGCCAGCAGCTTATTTGGGTCGGTGGGGGAGACCCAGTACTTC
CDR3 protein: CASSLFGSVGETQYF

D gene: .
clone size: many
V gene: TRBV28
J gene: TRBJ1-2
CDR3 DNA: TGTGCCAGCAGTTTATTGAGGGGTGGCTACACCTTC
CDR3 protein: CASSLLRGGYTF

D gene: TRBD1
clone size: .
V gene: TRBV29-1
J gene: TRBJ2-5
CDR3 DNA: TGCAGCGTTGTAAACAGGGGGCGTCAAGAGACCCAGTACTTC
CDR3 protein: CSVVNRGRQETQYF

D gene: TRBD2
clone size: few
V gene: TRBV27
J gene: TRBJ2-5
CDR3 DNA: TGTGCCAGCAGTGTCCAACCCGGACTAGCGGGGCAAGAGACCCAGTACTTC
CDR3 protein: CASSVQPGLAGQETQYF

D gene: .
clone size: many
V gene: TRBV20-1
J gene: TRBJ1-2
CDR3 DNA: TGCAGTGCAAGATTAGGGCGAGGCTACACCTTC
CDR3 protein: CSARLGRGYTF

D gene: .
clone size: few
V gene: TRBV18
J gene: TRBJ2-1
CDR3 DNA: TGTGCCAGCTCACCAATGGCGGGAACCTACAATGAGCAGTTCTTC
CDR3 protein: CASSPMAGTYNEQFF

D gene: TRBD2
clone size: few
V gene: TRBV14
J gene: TRBJ2-1
CDR3 DNA: TGTGCCAGCAGCCAAGGTGGTAGCGGGAGAGTCTATGAGCAGTTCTTC
CDR3 protein: CASSQGGSGRVYEQFF

D gene: .
clone size: many
V gene: TRBV6-5
J gene: TRBJ2-5
CDR3 DNA: TGTGCCAGCAGTTACTCGCTTGGGGGCGGACAAGAGACCCAGTACTTC
CDR3 protein: CASSYSLGGGQETQYF

D gene: TRBD1
clone size: many
V gene: TRBV29-1
J gene: TRBJ1-1
CDR3 DNA: TGCAGCGTTACGCCGGGACAGGGGGCTAGGAGGACTGAAGCTTTCTTT
CDR3 protein: CSVTPGQGARRTEAFF